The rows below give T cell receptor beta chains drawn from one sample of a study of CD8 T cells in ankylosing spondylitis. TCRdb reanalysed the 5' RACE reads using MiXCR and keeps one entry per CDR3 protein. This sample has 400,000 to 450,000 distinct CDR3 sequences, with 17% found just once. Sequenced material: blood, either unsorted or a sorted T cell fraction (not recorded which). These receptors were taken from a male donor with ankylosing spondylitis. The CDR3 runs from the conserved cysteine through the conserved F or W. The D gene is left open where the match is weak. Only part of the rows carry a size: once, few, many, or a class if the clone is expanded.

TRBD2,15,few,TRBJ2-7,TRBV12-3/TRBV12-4,CASSTTSGAIGEQYF,TGTGCCAGCAGTACGACTAGCGGGGCCATCGGTGAGCAGTACTTC
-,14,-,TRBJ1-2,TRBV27,CASSPQVDRYGYTF,TGTGCCAGCAGTCCCCAGGTGGACCGATATGGCTACACCTTC
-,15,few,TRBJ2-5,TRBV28,CASSPRGRVGETQYF,TGTGCCAGCAGTCCCCGCGGAAGAGTCGGGGAGACCCAGTACTTC
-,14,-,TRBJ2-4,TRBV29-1,CSVVGRAGKNIQYF,TGCAGCGTTGTAGGGCGGGCAGGCAAAAACATTCAGTACTTC
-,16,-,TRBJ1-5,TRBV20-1,CSAILQTGNSNQPQHF,TGCAGTGCTATTCTTCAGACAGGAAATAGCAATCAGCCCCAGCATTTT
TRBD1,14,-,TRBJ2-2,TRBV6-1,CASIRDRDTGELFF,TGTGCCAGCATCCGGGACAGGGACACCGGGGAGCTGTTTTTT
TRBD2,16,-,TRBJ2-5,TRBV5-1,CASSFSGTRNQETQYF,TGCGCCAGCAGCTTCTCCGGGACTAGGAACCAAGAGACCCAGTACTTC
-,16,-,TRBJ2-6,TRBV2,CASSEALGTGANVLTF,TGTGCCAGCAGTGAAGCGCTGGGGACTGGGGCCAACGTCCTGACTTTC
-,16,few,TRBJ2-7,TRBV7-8,CASSTFSGVIIYEQYF,TGTGCCAGCAGCACCTTCAGCGGTGTCATTATCTACGAGCAGTACTTC
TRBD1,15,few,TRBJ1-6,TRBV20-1,CSALDRSSYNSPLHF,TGCAGTGCTTTGGACAGGAGCTCCTATAATTCACCCCTCCACTTT
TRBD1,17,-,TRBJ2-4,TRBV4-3,CASSQGTGSGTKNIQYF,TGCGCCAGCAGCCAAGGGACAGGGAGTGGGACCAAAAACATTCAGTACTTC
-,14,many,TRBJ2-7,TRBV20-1,CSAIGTQSSYEQYF,TGCAGTGCAATAGGGACGCAGAGCTCCTACGAGCAGTACTTC
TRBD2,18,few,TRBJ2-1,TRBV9,CASSVSGSSYLAYNEQFF,TGTGCCAGCAGCGTTAGCGGGAGCTCGTATCTCGCCTACAATGAGCAGTTCTTC
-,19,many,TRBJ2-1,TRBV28,CASSLYRSGEHPFRNEQFF,TGTGCCAGCAGTTTATATCGGAGCGGCGAGCATCCGTTTCGCAATGAGCAGTTCTTC
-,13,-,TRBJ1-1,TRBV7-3,CASSITGNTEAFF,TGTGCCAGCAGCATCACAGGGAACACTGAAGCTTTCTTT
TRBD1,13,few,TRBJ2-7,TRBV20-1,CSASGQATYEQYF,TGCAGTGCTAGCGGACAGGCCACCTACGAGCAGTACTTC
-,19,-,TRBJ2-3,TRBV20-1,CSARTSGVSLTTVTDTQYF,TGCAGTGCTCGAACCTCGGGGGTTTCTCTCACTACCGTGACAGATACGCAGTATTTT
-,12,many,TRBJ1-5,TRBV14,CASSHRNQPQHF,TGTGCCAGCAGCCACCGCAATCAGCCCCAGCATTTT
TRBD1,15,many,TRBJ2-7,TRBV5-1,CASSLNRGKTYEQYF,TGCGCCAGCAGCTTAAACAGGGGAAAAACCTACGAGCAGTACTTC
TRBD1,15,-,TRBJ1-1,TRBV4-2,CASSREGQGNTEAFF,TGTGCCAGCAGCCGCGAGGGACAGGGTAACACTGAAGCTTTCTTT
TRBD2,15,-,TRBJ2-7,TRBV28,CASSLPLASTYEQYF,TGTGCCAGCAGTTTACCACTAGCGTCTACCTACGAGCAGTACTTC
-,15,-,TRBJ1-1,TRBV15,CATSRDYGGSGEAFF,TGTGCCACCAGCAGAGATTATGGGGGCTCCGGTGAAGCTTTCTTT
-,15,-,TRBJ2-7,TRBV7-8,CASSLDSFSSYEQYF,TGTGCCAGCAGCTTGGACTCCTTTTCCTCCTACGAGCAGTACTTC
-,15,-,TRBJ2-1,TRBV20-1,CSAGEVRGWNNEQFF,TGCAGTGCCGGAGAGGTTCGCGGGTGGAACAATGAGCAGTTCTTC
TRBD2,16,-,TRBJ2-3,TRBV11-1,CASSLLTSGSTDTQYF,TGTGCCAGCAGCCTCCTGACTAGCGGGAGTACAGATACGCAGTATTTT
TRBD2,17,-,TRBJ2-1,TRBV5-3,CARSPGLAGGSYNEQFF,TGTGCCAGAAGCCCGGGACTAGCGGGAGGATCCTACAATGAGCAGTTCTTC
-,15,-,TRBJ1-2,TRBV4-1,CASSQDIRGSYGYTF,TGCGCCAGCAGCCAAGATATTAGGGGCAGCTATGGCTACACCTTC
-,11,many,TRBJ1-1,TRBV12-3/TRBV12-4,CASRMITEAFF,TGTGCCAGCAGAATGATCACTGAAGCTTTCTTT
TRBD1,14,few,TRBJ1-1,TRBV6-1,CASSTTGVYAEAFF,TGTGCCAGCAGTACGACAGGGGTTTACGCTGAAGCTTTCTTT
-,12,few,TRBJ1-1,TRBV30,CAWSAGGTEAFF,TGTGCCTGGAGCGCGGGGGGGACTGAAGCTTTCTTT
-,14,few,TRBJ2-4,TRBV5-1,CASSGGAPPNIQYF,TGCGCCAGCAGCGGGGGGGCTCCCCCGAACATTCAGTACTTC
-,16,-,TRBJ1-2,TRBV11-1,CASSPSGSPSSYGYTF,TGTGCCAGCAGCCCCTCCGGTAGCCCCTCTTCGTATGGCTACACCTTC
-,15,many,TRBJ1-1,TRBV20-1,CSARNSPGRNTEAFF,TGCAGTGCTAGAAACAGTCCAGGGCGGAACACTGAAGCTTTCTTT
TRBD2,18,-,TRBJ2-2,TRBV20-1,CSARDLAAGGMNTGELFF,TGCAGTGCTAGAGATCTAGCAGCGGGGGGGATGAACACCGGGGAGCTGTTTTTT
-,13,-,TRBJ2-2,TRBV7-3,CASSPGWGGELFF,TGTGCCAGCAGCCCCGGGTGGGGCGGGGAGCTGTTTTTT
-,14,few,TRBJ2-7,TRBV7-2,CASSFDVVVYEQYF,TGTGCCAGCAGCTTCGACGTAGTGGTCTACGAGCAGTACTTC
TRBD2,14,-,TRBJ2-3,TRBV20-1,CSAPGTSNTDTQYF,TGCAGTGCGCCCGGGACTAGCAACACAGATACGCAGTATTTT
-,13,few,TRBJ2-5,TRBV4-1,CASSRLVQETQYF,TGCGCCAGCAGCCGACTAGTCCAAGAGACCCAGTACTTC
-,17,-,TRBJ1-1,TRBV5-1,CASSSLQGSSIGTEAFF,TGCGCCAGCAGCTCGTTGCAGGGTTCTTCGATCGGCACTGAAGCTTTCTTT
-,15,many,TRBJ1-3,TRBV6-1,CASSPTANPGNTIYF,TGTGCCAGCAGTCCTACAGCAAATCCTGGAAACACCATATATTTT
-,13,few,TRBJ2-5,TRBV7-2,CASGSVAAWAQYF,TGTGCCAGCGGGTCTGTAGCTGCCTGGGCCCAGTACTTC
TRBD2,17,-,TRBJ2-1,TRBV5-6,CASSPPGVGGSWDEQFF,TGTGCCAGCAGCCCTCCGGGAGTCGGCGGGAGTTGGGATGAGCAGTTCTTC